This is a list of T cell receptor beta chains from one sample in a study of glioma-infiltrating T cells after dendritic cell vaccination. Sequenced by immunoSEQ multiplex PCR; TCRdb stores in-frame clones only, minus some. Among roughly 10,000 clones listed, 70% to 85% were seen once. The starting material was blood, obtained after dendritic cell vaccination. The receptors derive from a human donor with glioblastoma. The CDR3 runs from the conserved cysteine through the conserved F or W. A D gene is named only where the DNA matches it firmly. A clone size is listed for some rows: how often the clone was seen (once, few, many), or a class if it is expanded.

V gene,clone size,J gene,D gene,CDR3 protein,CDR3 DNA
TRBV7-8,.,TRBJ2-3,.,CASSSRRAARGTDTQYF,TGTGCCAGCAGCTCCAGAAGGGCGGCCCGGGGAACAGATACGCAGTATTTT
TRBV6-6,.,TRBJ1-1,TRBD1,CASRKGNRGRNTEAFF,TGTGCCAGCAGGAAGGGGAACAGGGGACGGAACACTGAAGCTTTCTTT
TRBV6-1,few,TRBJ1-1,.,CASSYAPGYTEAFF,TGTGCCAGCAGTTATGCCCCGGGGTACACTGAAGCTTTCTTT
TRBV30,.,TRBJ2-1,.,CAWKQSSYNEQFF,TGTGCCTGGAAACAAAGCTCCTACAATGAGCAGTTCTTC
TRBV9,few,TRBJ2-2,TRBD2,CASSEWGIAGEAGELFF,TGTGCCAGCAGCGAGTGGGGTATAGCGGGAGAAGCCGGGGAGCTGTTTTTT
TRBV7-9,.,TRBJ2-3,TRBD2,CASSLMREVWLPDTQYF,TGTGCCAGCAGCTTAATGCGGGAGGTTTGGCTCCCAGATACGCAGTATTTT
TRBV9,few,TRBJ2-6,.,CASSVDPLGAGANVLTF,TGTGCCAGCAGCGTAGATCCCCTAGGAGCGGGGGCCAACGTCCTGACTTTC
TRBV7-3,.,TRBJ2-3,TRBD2,CAGRKGGGRADTQYF,TGTGCCGGCAGAAAAGGGGGCGGGAGGGCAGATACGCAGTATTTT
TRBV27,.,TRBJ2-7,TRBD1,CASRDLGQGSYEQYF,TGTGCCAGCAGGGATCTAGGACAGGGCTCCTACGAGCAGTACTTC
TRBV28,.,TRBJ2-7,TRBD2,CASSRSGSFSYEQYF,TGTGCCAGCTCACGGAGCGGGAGTTTCTCCTACGAGCAGTACTTC
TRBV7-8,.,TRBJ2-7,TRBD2,CASSFFAGDTYEQYF,TGTGCCAGCAGCTTCTTCGCGGGAGATACCTACGAGCAGTACTTC
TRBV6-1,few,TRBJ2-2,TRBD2,CASSELADTGELFF,TGTGCCAGCAGTGAACTAGCGGACACCGGGGAGCTGTTTTTT
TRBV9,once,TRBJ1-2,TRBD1,CASSVGGTVYGYTF,TGTGCCAGCAGCGTGGGCGGGACAGTCTATGGCTACACCTTC
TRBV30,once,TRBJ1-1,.,CAWRSGGDTEAFF,TGTGCCTGGAGGAGCGGAGGGGACACTGAAGCTTTCTTT
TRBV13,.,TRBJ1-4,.,CASSPRAGGGEKLFF,TGTGCCAGCAGCCCCCGAGCCGGGGGGGGTGAAAAACTGTTTTTT
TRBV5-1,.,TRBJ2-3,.,CASSFAGDTQYF,TGCGCCAGCAGCTTCGCGGGAGATACGCAGTATTTT
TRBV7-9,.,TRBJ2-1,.,CASSLIWLSEQFF,TGTGCCAGCAGCTTAATTTGGTTGAGTGAGCAGTTCTTC
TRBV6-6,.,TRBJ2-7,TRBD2,CASSSPGLANYEQYF,TGTGCCAGCAGTTCCCCCGGACTAGCCAACTACGAGCAGTACTTC
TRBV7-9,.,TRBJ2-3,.,CASRHPPGDTQYF,TGTGCCAGCAGACACCCCCCCGGGGATACGCAGTATTTT
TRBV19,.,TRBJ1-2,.,CASSTYGQSVSF,TGTGCCAGTAGTACCTACGGACAGTCTGTGAGCTTC
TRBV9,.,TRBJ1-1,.,CASSAGTLNTEAFF,TGTGCCAGCAGCGCCGGGACACTCAACACTGAAGCTTTCTTT
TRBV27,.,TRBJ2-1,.,CASSYVTGRDEQFF,TGTGCCAGCAGTTATGTTACAGGGCGGGATGAGCAGTTCTTC
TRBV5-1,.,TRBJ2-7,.,CASSLAGGNSYEQYF,TGCGCCAGCAGCTTGGCCGGAGGAAACTCCTACGAGCAGTACTTC
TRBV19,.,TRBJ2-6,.,CATGFSGANVLTF,TGTGCCACAGGGTTCTCTGGGGCCAACGTCCTGACTTTC
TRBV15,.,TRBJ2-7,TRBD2,CATSRGGLAGGLRYF,TGTGCCACCAGCAGGGGGGGACTAGCGGGAGGACTCCGTTACTTC
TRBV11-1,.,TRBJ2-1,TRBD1,CASSPGQGLVYNEQFF,TGTGCCAGCAGCCCGGGACAGGGGCTAGTCTACAATGAGCAGTTCTTC
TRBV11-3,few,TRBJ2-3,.,CASSLTGFRDTQYF,TGTGCCAGCAGCTTAACAGGGTTCAGAGATACGCAGTATTTT
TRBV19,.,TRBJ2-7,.,CASSIHRGADRSYEQYF,TGTGCCAGTAGTATACACCGCGGCGCGGATCGCTCCTACGAGCAGTACTTC
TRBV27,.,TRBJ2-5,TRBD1,CASSPGTGVQTQYF,TGTGCCAGCAGTCCCGGGACAGGGGTACAGACCCAGTACTTC
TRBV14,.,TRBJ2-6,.,CASSQDFGESGANVLTF,TGTGCCAGCAGCCAAGATTTTGGGGAGTCTGGGGCCAACGTCCTGACTTTC
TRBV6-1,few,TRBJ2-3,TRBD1,CASSAVQGEVIDTQYF,TGTGCCAGCAGTGCGGTCCAGGGGGAAGTGATAGATACGCAGTATTTT
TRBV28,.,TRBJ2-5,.,CASSLMWTGGLETQYF,TGTGCCAGCAGTCTGATGTGGACCGGGGGACTAGAGACCCAGTACTTC
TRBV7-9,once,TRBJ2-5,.,CASSPTPRDPQETQYF,TGTGCCAGCAGTCCAACCCCCCGCGATCCTCAAGAGACCCAGTACTTC
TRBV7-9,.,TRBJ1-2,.,CASSLGGFDYGYTF,TGTGCCAGCAGCTTGGGAGGATTTGACTATGGCTACACCTTC
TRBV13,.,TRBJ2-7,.,CASSPGGPAEQYF,TGTGCCAGCAGCCCAGGGGGGCCCGCCGAGCAGTACTTC
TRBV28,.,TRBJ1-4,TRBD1,CASRRDRGHSNEKLFF,TGTGCCAGCAGACGGGACAGGGGGCATAGTAATGAAAAACTGTTTTTT
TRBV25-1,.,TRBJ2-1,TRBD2,CASSDAAGGILRGEQFF,TGTGCCAGCAGTGACGCAGCGGGAGGGATTTTGCGTGGTGAGCAGTTCTTC
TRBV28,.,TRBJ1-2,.,CASSLVNSQGYIGGYTF,TGTGCCAGCAGTTTAGTCAACAGCCAGGGATATATAGGCGGCTACACCTTC
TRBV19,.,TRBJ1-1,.,CASSTQTGNTEAFF,TGTGCCAGTAGTACCCAGACAGGGAACACTGAAGCTTTCTTT
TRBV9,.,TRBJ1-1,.,CASSDELPGQNTEAFF,TGTGCCAGCAGCGACGAACTACCGGGACAAAACACTGAAGCTTTCTTT
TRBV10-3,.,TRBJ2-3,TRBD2,CATGPGLAGVGTDTQYF,TGTGCCACTGGGCCGGGACTAGCGGGAGTTGGCACAGATACGCAGTATTTT
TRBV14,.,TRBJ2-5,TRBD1,CASSKRDRVEETQYF,TGTGCCAGCAGCAAGAGGGACAGGGTAGAAGAGACCCAGTACTTC
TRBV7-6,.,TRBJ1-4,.,CASSPAGVEKLFF,TGTGCCAGCAGCCCAGCGGGGGTTGAAAAACTGTTTTTT
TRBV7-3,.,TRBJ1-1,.,CASSLSPWARSEAFF,TGTGCCAGCAGCTTGAGTCCGTGGGCTCGTTCGGAAGCTTTCTTT
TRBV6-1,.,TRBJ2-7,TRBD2,CASSWDYYEQYF,TGTGCCAGCAGTTGGGACTACTACGAGCAGTACTTC
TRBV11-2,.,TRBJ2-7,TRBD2,CASSKPGTSGEQYF,TGTGCCAGCAGCAAACCCGGGACTAGTGGTGAGCAGTACTTC
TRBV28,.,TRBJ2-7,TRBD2,CASRWTSGGPFSEQYF,TGTGCCAGCAGATGGACTAGCGGGGGACCCTTCTCCGAGCAGTACTTC
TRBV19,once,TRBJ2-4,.,CASSLIKGVQYF,TGTGCCAGTAGTCTAATTAAGGGGGTTCAGTACTTC
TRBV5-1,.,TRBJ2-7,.,CASSLYLSTDEQYF,TGCGCCAGCAGCTTGTACCTTTCTACCGACGAGCAGTACTTC
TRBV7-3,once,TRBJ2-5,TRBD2,CASSQGLGETQYF,TGTGCCAGCAGCCAGGGACTAGGGGAGACCCAGTACTTC
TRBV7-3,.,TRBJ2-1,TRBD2,CASSLQREGQATQFF,TGTGCCAGCAGCCTCCAGCGGGAGGGCCAGGCAACGCAGTTCTTC
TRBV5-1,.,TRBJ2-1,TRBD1,CASSSRDRGPVSRNNEQFF,TGCGCCAGCAGCTCCCGGGACAGGGGGCCAGTGAGCAGAAACAATGAGCAGTTCTTC
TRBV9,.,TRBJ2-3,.,CASSDREFTDTQYF,TGTGCCAGCAGCGACCGGGAGTTCACAGATACGCAGTATTTT
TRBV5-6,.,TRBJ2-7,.,CASSLVGGAYEQYF,TGTGCCAGCAGCTTGGTCGGGGGTGCTTACGAGCAGTACTTC